These T cell receptor beta chains were read from a single sample in a study of chemoradiotherapy in HPV16-positive cancers. Assay: immunoSEQ multiplex PCR; the TCRdb copy retains only in-frame clones and omits some. The table shows approximately 13,000 clones, with about nine tenths occurring only once. The sample in question was tumor tissue, obtained from a patient who underwent chemoradiotherapy. The origin of the receptors is a human donor with HPV-associated anogenital cancer. The CDR3 runs from the conserved cysteine through the conserved F or W.

V	J	CDR3
TRBV7-9	TRBJ1-5	CASSLGSRDQPQHF
TRBV6-1	TRBJ1-1	CASSSDSPANTEAFF
TRBV10-3	TRBJ1-1	CAISDYGQQNTEAFF
TRBV10-3	TRBJ2-3	CAISPLEGSTDTQYF
TRBV5-1	TRBJ2-2	CASSWLGGANTGELFF
TRBV30	TRBJ2-2	CAWSGEGGYTGELFF
TRBV9	TRBJ1-4	CASSVGGANEKLFF
TRBV18	TRBJ2-5	CASSLDRGRQETQYF
TRBV7-9	TRBJ2-3	CASGAVGGTDTQYF
TRBV14	TRBJ1-1	CASSQDLANTEAFF
TRBV6-5	TRBJ1-3	CASSYDGARGNTIYF
TRBV10-3	TRBJ1-5	CAISGQGQPQHF
TRBV7-3	TRBJ2-3	CASSLEGPRPRDTQYF
TRBV7-9	TRBJ1-2	CASSAGGRAGYGYTF
TRBV7-6	TRBJ2-1	CASSSGGYNEQFF
TRBV10-3	TRBJ1-3	CAARDRGSGNTIYF
TRBV5-1	TRBJ1-1	CASSLSTGADRAFF
TRBV11-3	TRBJ2-5	CASSSFSGRQETQYF
TRBV7-2	TRBJ2-2	CASSLGAGELFF
TRBV19	TRBJ2-5	CASSASWLAGQETQYF
TRBV18	TRBJ2-2	CASSPMTGFTGELFF
TRBV12-5	TRBJ1-1	CASGEGARPLAFF
TRBV9	TRBJ1-3	CASSVRQAGSTIYF
TRBV9	TRBJ2-3	CASSSRTGQSTDTQYF
TRBV7-8	TRBJ2-7	CASSSPYEQYF
TRBV5-1	TRBJ2-1	CASSLATGEDEQFF
TRBV10-3	TRBJ2-7	CAISAGTYEQYF
TRBV19	TRBJ2-1	CASSIGLYNEQFF
TRBV5-1	TRBJ2-7	CASSPRRGAEGSYEQYF
TRBV29-1	TRBJ2-7	CSVDGTSGTYEQYF
TRBV7-2	TRBJ2-7	CASSPQGGERAYEQYF
TRBV10-3	TRBJ1-4	CAISESSGVREKLFF
TRBV4-2	TRBJ1-2	CASSHPGTRANYGYTF
TRBV4-2	TRBJ1-2	CASSQPGVANYGYTF
TRBV7-6	TRBJ1-5	CASSLDTNQPQHF
TRBV11-3	TRBJ1-1	CASSLDIRTEAFF
TRBV28	TRBJ2-4	CASRVAGGPKNIQYF
TRBV11-2	TRBJ1-1	CASSYSDSPEAFF
TRBV18	TRBJ2-5	CASSPPLGVQETQYF
TRBV9	TRBJ2-1	CASSGGGRAEQFF
TRBV2	TRBJ2-3	CASRAGTQPTDTQYF
TRBV7-9	TRBJ1-1	CASSLGQGSTEAFF
TRBV5-1	TRBJ2-1	CASSIGGSSYNEQFF
TRBV4-1	TRBJ2-5	CASSQAFDGAYQETQYF
TRBV11-2	TRBJ1-1	CASSPRTANTEAFF
TRBV6-5	TRBJ2-3	CASSYVSGSTDTQYF
TRBV11-2	TRBJ1-2	CASRRQIYGYTF
TRBV7-8	TRBJ2-7	CASSGPGTSAYEQYF
TRBV14	TRBJ1-1	CASSHYRGYRTEAFF
TRBV4-1	TRBJ1-1	CASSQLGVIAFF
TRBV19	TRBJ1-2	CASNVQGAWDYGYTF
TRBV9	TRBJ2-3	CASSGPVIDTQYF
TRBV18	TRBJ2-7	CASSPTAETATSYEQYF
TRBV5-4	TRBJ2-1	CASSPTGDSYNEQFF
TRBV28	TRBJ1-2	CASSTGGASNYGYTF
TRBV9	TRBJ2-3	CASGQTESETDTQYF
TRBV27	TRBJ1-2	CASWTQGNYGYTF
TRBV5-1	TRBJ2-7	CASRRTAGLEINEQYF
TRBV7-9	TRBJ2-5	CASSVNQETQYF